A single sample is the source of the 18 T cell receptor beta chains below, sequenced in a study of post-analysis software for immune sequencing data. Study-wide results and caveats: The five TRBV segments detected at higher frequency in patients than in controls included TRBV5-6, TRBV5-1 and TRBV20-1.

The TCR beta cDNA libraries contained unique molecular identifiers. Using its own MiXCR run on the PCR reads, TCRdb lists one record per CDR3 protein. Altogether roughly 870,000 distinct CDR3 sequences are present, approximately 53% being singletons, with the ten largest covering roughly 4.4%. For these TCRs, the target antigens are not known. Sequencing input: blood. All receptors come from a girl aged 10 to 17 with multiple sclerosis.

The DNA of the CDR3 is TGTGCCAGCAGTGACAGGCCGTATAATTCACCCCTCCACTTT. Translation: CASSDRPYNSPLHF. The rearrangement uses TRBV6-4 and TRBJ1-6; D remains ambiguous. The germline CDR1 and CDR2 sequences are MRHNA and SNTAGT. Trimming cost V 2 bases and J 4 bases, with 6 bases left between them. This CDR3 spans 14 amino acids.

The chain is built from TRBV11-2 and TRBJ2-5; the match to TRBD1 covers 7 bases. The CDR3 loop spans 15 amino acids. The V and J ends lost 6 bases and 1 base, in that order; junction bases with no gene match: 8. Germline loops: CDR1 SGHAT, CDR2 FQNNGV. The DNA for the CDR3 is TGTGCCAGCAGAACTTTACAGGGGTCCCAAGAGACCCAGTACTTC. This encodes CASRTLQGSQETQYF. Filled out from reference TRBV11-2 and TRBJ2-5, the complete variable domain reads EAGVAQSPRYKIIEKRQSVAFWCNPISGHATLYWYQQILGQGPKLLIQFQNNGVVDDSQLPKDRFSAERLKGVDSTLKIQPAKLEDSAVYLCASRTLQGSQETQYFGPGTRLLVL.

V usage is TRBV9 and J usage is TRBJ2-1; D not resolved. The end of the DNA fits TRBJ2-7 better, so the J call may be wrong. In germline, CDR1 is SGDLS, CDR2 YYNGEE. This CDR3 has 16 amino acids. The CDR3 nucleotides are TGTGCCAGCAGCGTCGCTTTATCGAGCTCCTACAATGAGCAGTACTTC. Its translation is CASSVALSSSYNEQYF.

In its sample, this clonotype was seen once. V and J are TRBV3-1 and TRBJ2-5; D not resolved. CDR1 is LGHDT and CDR2 is YNNKEL in the germline V gene (reference sequence). V was pared by 4 bases and J by 11 bases, with 20 bases between. This CDR3 comprises 14 residues. The CDR3 protein is CASSPGPKVGAQYF. As DNA, the CDR3 is TGTGCCAGCAGCCCAGGTCCTAAAGTTGGAGCGCAGTACTTC.

The chain combines TRBV25-1 with TRBJ2-5; D is possibly TRBD2 (6 bases). The CDR3 has 17 residues. V lost 2 bases to trimming and J lost 4 bases, with 20 bases between them. Germline CDR1 MGHDK, CDR2 SYGVNS. The CDR3, as DNA: TGTGCCAGCAGTGAAGGTGGGGGGACCATTCTCCGAGAGACCCAGTACTTC. This gives the protein CASSEGGGTILRETQYF.

There are a few counts of this clonotype. The chain uses TRBV7-3 and TRBJ2-1, with D possibly TRBD2 on 7 matching bases. The CDR3 has 15 amino acids. Trimming removed 5 bases from V and 8 bases from J, with 19 bases in between. Per the germline V gene, CDR1 is SGHTA and CDR2 is FQGTGA. CDR3 nucleotide sequence: TGTGCCAGCAGCCCAAGGGCGGGGGCCAGGGATGAGCAGTTCTTC. Protein product: CASSPRAGARDEQFF. Supplemented by reference TRBV7-3 and TRBJ2-1, the full variable domain reads GAGVSQTPSNKVTEKGKYVELRCDPISGHTALYWYRQSLGQGPEFLIYFQGTGAADDSGLPNDRFFAVRPEGSVSTLKIQRTERGDSAVYLCASSPRAGARDEQFFGPGTRLTVL.

This chain connects TRBV7-9 to TRBJ2-4; unclear D gene. V was clipped by 5 bases and J by 8 bases, with 13 bases between them. CDR1 is SEHNR, CDR2 FQNEAQ, per germline (reference sequence). The CDR3 length is 13 residues. The CDR3 is CASSPQALDIQYF. The CDR3, as DNA: TGTGCCAGCAGCCCCCAGGCCCTGGACATTCAGTACTTC.

The rearrangement links TRBV6-6 to TRBJ2-5, with no clear D. The CDR3 is 13 residues long. V lost 0 bases and J lost 4, with 6 bases in between. From germline, CDR1 is MNHNY and CDR2 SVGAGI (reference sequence). The CDR3 DNA follows: TGTGCCAGCAGTTACTCGATCCTAGAGACCCAGTACTTC. Translated: CASSYSILETQYF.

This clonotype has a handful of counts. V and J are TRBV20-1 and TRBJ2-5; no reliable D call. Deletions cut 2 bases from V and 5 bases from J, with 9 bases between. This CDR3 region has 12 residues. The germline V gene encodes CDR1 DFQATT and CDR2 SNEGSKA (reference sequence). CDR3 sequence (DNA): TGCAGTGCTAGAATCGAAGGGGAGACCCAGTACTTC. This gives the protein CSARIEGETQYF.

The genes are TRBV5-1 and TRBJ2-5, with a possible D match to TRBD1 (6 bases). The J call is doubtful: the DNA matches TRBJ2-7 better. Germline loops: CDR1 SGHRS, CDR2 YFSETQ. CDR3 size: 16 residues. In nucleotides, the CDR3 is TGCGCCAGCAGCCCACCGACAGGAGCCATCCCCTACGAGCAGTACTTC. As protein: CASSPPTGAIPYEQYF.

This clonotype was seen a handful of times. The chain joins TRBV11-1 to TRBJ2-3, with 11 bases that match TRBD1. After removal of 5 bases from V and 3 bases from J, the junction contained 7 bases not matched to a gene. The CDR3 is 16 residues long. Germline-derived CDR1 and CDR2 are SGHAT and FQDESV (reference sequence). The CDR3 bases are TGTGCCAGCAGCCAACCCGGACAGGGGGCAACAGATACGCAGTATTTT. Translated, it gives CASSQPGQGATDTQYF.

The rearrangement uses TRBV7-9 and TRBJ2-4; D not resolved. This CDR3 has 15 amino acids. Trimming removed 5 bases at V and 7 bases at J, with 18 bases between. The germline gives CDR1 SEHNR, CDR2 FQNEAQ (reference sequence). DNA of the CDR3: TGTGCCAGCAGCCAAGGTCGAAAATCTAGGAACATTCAGTACTTC. Protein: CASSQGRKSRNIQYF. Supplemented by reference TRBV7-9 and TRBJ2-4, the full variable domain reads DTGVSQNPRHKITKRGQNVTFRCDPISEHNRLYWYRQTLGQGPEFLTYFQNEAQLEKSRLLSDRFSAERPKGSFSTLEIQRTEQGDSAMYLCASSQGRKSRNIQYFGAGTRLSVL.

The J gene is TRBJ2-5, the V gene TRBV2, with D perhaps matching TRBD2 (5 bases). V lost 4 bases, J lost 11 bases, and 20 bases lay in between. This CDR3 is built from 14 residues. Per the germline V gene, CDR1 is SNHLY and CDR2 is FYNNEI. CDR3 amino acids: CASSARTEFLEQYF. The CDR3 nucleotides read TGTGCCAGCAGTGCGAGGACTGAATTTTTAGAGCAGTACTTC.

The chain links TRBV5-8 to TRBJ2-1, with 7 positions matching TRBD1. Trimming cost V 4 bases and J 7 bases; bases outside gene matches: 14. Germline-derived CDR1 and CDR2 are SGHTS and YDEGEE. The CDR3 is made up of 16 amino acids. The CDR3 DNA reads TGTGCCAGCAGCACGGGGCCAACAGGGGCCAGGAATGAGCAGTTCTTC. This codes for CASSTGPTGARNEQFF.

The chain has TRBV6-4 and TRBJ2-3, with D perhaps matching TRBD1 (5 bases). CDR1 and CDR2 (germline): MRHNA, SNTAGT. The CDR3 runs 17 residues. The germline V and J ends were trimmed by 0 bases and 1 base, with 14 bases remaining between them. The CDR3 reads CASSDSLGRVGTDTQYF. CDR3 nucleotides: TGTGCCAGCAGTGACTCACTTGGCAGGGTTGGCACAGATACGCAGTATTTT.

This clonotype was recorded a few times. This chain joins TRBV29-1 and TRBJ2-7; perhaps TRBD1 as D (7 bases). V shed 3 bases and J shed 1 base, with 13 bases lying between them. Per germline, CDR1 SQVTM and CDR2 ANQGSEA. CDR3 length equals 14 residues. The chain's CDR3 is CSVDTGEDSYEQYF. CDR3 in DNA: TGCAGCGTTGATACAGGGGAGGATTCCTACGAGCAGTACTTC.

The chain recombines TRBV20-1 with TRBJ2-1; TRBD2 matches 14 bases. Germline CDR1 is DFQATT and CDR2 is SNEGSKA (reference sequence). There are 15 residues in the CDR3. V was clipped by 5 bases and J by 2 bases; unmatched bases: 2. CDR3 in amino acids: CSAGTSGGTYNEQFF. The CDR3 bases are TGCAGTGCTGGGACTAGCGGGGGAACCTACAATGAGCAGTTCTTC.

The chain employs TRBV20-1 and TRBJ2-7; 13 positions match TRBD2. The junction had 15 bases not matched to a gene; V was cut back by 6 bases and J by 4 bases. Per germline, CDR1 DFQATT and CDR2 SNEGSKA (reference sequence). The CDR3 is made up of 17 amino acids. Here the CDR3 DNA reads TGCAGTGCCCTTCCCACGAGGACTAGCGGGAGTCCTTACGAGCAGTACTTC. Protein: CSALPTRTSGSPYEQYF.